A single sample gave rise to the 26 T cell receptor beta chains below, sequenced in a study of blood T cell repertoires in COVID-19. Some clones are missing from TCRdb's copy, which holds only in-frame ones; the method was immunoSEQ multiplex PCR. Of 72,000 or so clones detected, 75% to 85% appear once; the ten largest clones hold 15% to 20%. Material for sequencing was peripheral blood. These receptors were obtained from a man in his 70s who had recovered from COVID-19.

The rearrangement uses TRBV30 and TRBJ1-5, with D possibly matching TRBD1 (5 bases). The CDR3 contains 13 residues. From germline, CDR1 is GTSNPN and CDR2 SVGIG (reference sequence). V lost 4 bases and J 6 bases, leaving 13 bases between the germline ends. The CDR3 loop reads CAWKSGGGQPQHF. Here the CDR3 DNA reads TGTGCCTGGAAGAGTGGGGGGGGTCAGCCCCAGCATTTT.

This sequence joins TRBV9 and TRBJ2-3; D gene uncertain. Germline V CDR1 and CDR2: SGDLS, YYNGEE. The CDR3 length is 14 residues. Deletions cut 3 bases from V and 0 bases from J, with 8 bases between. In DNA form, the CDR3 reads TGTGCCAGCAGCGGGCGGATAAGCACAGATACGCAGTATTTT. As protein: CASSGRISTDTQYF.

This clone was counted only a few times. The rearrangement joins TRBV6-5 to TRBJ1-1, with 7 bases identical to TRBD1. This CDR3 region has 12 residues. Unmatched junction bases numbered 7, after V lost 9 bases and J lost 6 bases. The germline gives CDR1 MNHEY, CDR2 SVGAGI. The CDR3: CAREGAAAEAFF. The CDR3 DNA reads as TGTGCCAGAGAGGGGGCTGCGGCTGAAGCTTTCTTT.

The rearrangement joins TRBV30 to TRBJ2-3; no clear D. The ends were cut back, 4 bases at V and 4 bases at J, with 6 bases in the middle. Germline-derived CDR1 and CDR2 are GTSNPN and SVGIG (reference sequence). This CDR3 spans 11 amino acids. CDR3 sequence reads: CAWTSSDTQYF. The CDR3 nucleotides are TGTGCCTGGACGAGTTCAGATACGCAGTATTTT.

The rearrangement links TRBV9 to TRBJ1-5; the match to TRBD1 covers 9 bases. The CDR3 has 16 residues. V dropped 3 bases and J dropped 3; count of bases not matched to a gene: 7. Germline CDR1 SGDLS, CDR2 YYNGEE. The CDR3 bases are TGTGCCAGCAGCGCCGGAGGGACAGGGCACAATCAGCCCCAGCATTTT. This sequence encodes CASSAGGTGHNQPQHF. The entire variable domain, with the rest obtained from reference TRBV9 and TRBJ1-5, is as follows: DSGVTQTPKHLITATGQRVTLRCSPRSGDLSVYWYQQSLDQGLQFLIQYYNGEERAKGNILERFSAQQFPDLHSELNLSSLELGDSALYFCASSAGGTGHNQPQHFGDGTRLSIL.

The V call is TRBV30, the J call TRBJ1-1, with D unresolved. V was cut by 0 bases and J by 8 bases, with 16 bases left in between. In germline, CDR1 is GTSNPN, CDR2 SVGIG (reference sequence). The CDR3 extends over 14 amino acids. In DNA, the CDR3 is TGTGCCTGGAGTGTACCTGGAGGGTCGGGGGAAGCTTTCTTT. It yields the protein CAWSVPGGSGEAFF.

This clone was seen a single time. Lacking the conserved final phenylalanine or tryptophan, this CDR3 likely reflects a read error. Because the CDR3's place on the DNA is in doubt, the DNA is left out and the CDR3 is given as listed by TCRdb. This CDR3 reads CASSFISSGPAQDL. The chain recombines TRBV21-1 with TRBJ2-7; TRBD2 is the table's D call and was not checked against the DNA. TRBV21-1 is termed a pseudogene. Inclusive of both ends, the CDR3 amounts to 14 amino acids.

The chain couples TRBV14 to TRBJ2-1, with D possibly being TRBD1 (6 bases). There are 13 residues in the CDR3. Germline V gene sequence: CDR1 SGHDN, CDR2 FVKESK. Trimming pared 5 bases from V and 8 bases from J, leaving 13 bases between. The CDR3 coding sequence is TGTGCCAGCAGCGAATGGGGGCTTGATGAGCAGTTCTTC. Its protein is CASSEWGLDEQFF.

This clone was recorded a few times. This sequence joins TRBV28 and TRBJ2-5; the match to TRBD1 covers 10 bases. J lost 4 bases, V lost 6 bases, and 14 bases had no gene match. Germline CDR1 and CDR2: MDHEN and SYDVKM. The CDR3 runs to 17 residues. For the CDR3, the DNA is TGTGCCAGCAGCATACCCTCACCGGGACAGGGGAGAGAGACCCAGTACTTC. It yields the protein CASSIPSPGQGRETQYF.

This clone has more than one count but fewer than ten. The V call is TRBV4-1, the J call TRBJ2-7; no clear D. The CDR3 is 14 residues long. CDR1 and CDR2 from the germline V gene are MGHRA and YSYEKL. V lost 6 bases, J lost 0 bases, and 12 bases lay in between. CDR3 in DNA: TGCGCCAGCAGAACAGAATCCTACTCCTACGAGCAGTACTTC. Translated: CASRTESYSYEQYF.

This sequence joins TRBV30 and TRBJ1-3, with TRBD1 identical over 7 bases. Germline lookup yields CDR1 GTSNPN and CDR2 SVGIG (reference sequence). The junction had 9 bases not matched to a gene; V was cut back by 0 bases and J by 16 bases. The CDR3 runs 12 residues. The CDR3 is CAWSVGTENLYF. CDR3 in DNA: TGTGCCTGGAGTGTAGGGACAGAAAATTTGTATTTT.

V and J are TRBV6-2 or TRBV6-3 and TRBJ1-5; 8 bases map to TRBD1. Germline values: CDR1 MNHEY, CDR2 SVGEGT. This CDR3 has 14 amino acids. With 2 bases clipped from V and 5 bases from J, the junction kept 2 bases outside the gene matches. Here the CDR3 reads CASSYPGQDQPQHF. The DNA for the CDR3 is TGTGCCAGCAGTTACCCGGGACAGGATCAGCCCCAGCATTTT.

The DNA of the CDR3 is TGTGCCAGCAGCTTACAGGGGACGAACGAGCAGTACTTC. Translated: CASSLQGTNEQYF. The chain employs TRBV5-4 and TRBJ2-7, with 7 bases matching TRBD1. Germline assignment: CDR1 SGHNT and CDR2 YYREEE (reference sequence). Trimming cost V 2 bases and J 5 bases; bases outside gene matches: 4. The CDR3 covers 13 residues.

The chain joins TRBV30 to TRBJ2-2; 9 bases map to TRBD1. Germline trimming cut 4 bases from V and 4 bases from J; bases unmatched to any gene: 10. CDR1 GTSNPN and CDR2 SVGIG come from the germline V gene (reference sequence). This CDR3 is built from 16 residues. CDR3 region: CAWTRGDRGITGELFF. In nucleotides, the CDR3 is TGTGCCTGGACGCGGGGAGACAGGGGGATCACCGGGGAGCTGTTTTTT.

The rearrangement uses TRBV6-5 and TRBJ2-7, with a possible D match to TRBD2 (5 bases). CDR3 length: 14 amino acids. Germline CDR1 MNHEY, CDR2 SVGAGI. Trimming took off 5 bases at V and 0 bases at J, with 11 bases between the two ends. The CDR3 DNA follows: TGTGCCAGCAGTCCTATTACTAGCTCCTACGAGCAGTACTTC. Translated: CASSPITSSYEQYF.

V usage is TRBV6-5 and J usage is TRBJ2-5, with D unclear. CDR1 is MNHEY, CDR2 SVGAGI, per germline. The V and J ends lost 2 bases and 3 bases respectively, with 13 bases between them. CDR3 size: 15 residues. CDR3 DNA sequence: TGTGCCAGCAGTTACGGGCTTTGGGCCGAAGAGACCCAGTACTTC. Translation: CASSYGLWAEETQYF.

V usage is TRBV7-2 and J usage is TRBJ1-3; 9 bases line up with TRBD1. V was clipped by 5 bases and J by 6 bases; unmatched bases: 5. Germline CDR1 SGHTA, CDR2 FQGNSA. This CDR3 comprises 14 residues. DNA for the CDR3: TGTGCCAGCAGCCCGGGGACAGGGCAAAACACCATATATTTT. Amino acids: CASSPGTGQNTIYF. Supplemented by reference TRBV7-2 and TRBJ1-3, the full variable domain reads GAGVSQSPSNKVTEKGKDVELRCDPISGHTALYWYRQSLGQGLEFLIYFQGNSAPDKSGLPSDRFSAERTGGSVSTLTIQRTQQEDSAVYLCASSPGTGQNTIYFGEGSWLTVV.

In the case of this clone: At the DNA level, this CDR3 is encoded by other sequences in the same sample as well. The V call is TRBV9, the J call TRBJ2-1; 8 bases are shared with TRBD2. This CDR3 region has 15 residues. V was pared by 0 bases and J by 4 bases, with 3 bases of the junction left unmatched. Germline V lookup: CDR1 SGDLS, CDR2 YYNGEE. The CDR3 is CASSVGTSGYNEQFF. DNA of the CDR3: TGTGCCAGCAGCGTAGGTACTAGCGGTTACAATGAGCAGTTCTTC.

The rearrangement joins TRBV7-3 to TRBJ1-1; perhaps TRBD1 as D (5 bases). CDR1 and CDR2 from the germline V gene are SGHTA and FQGTGA. This CDR3 has 13 residues. V gave up 5 bases and J gave up 11 bases, with 18 bases separating them. The CDR3 sequence is CASSRAAGLGAFF. The CDR3 region has the DNA TGTGCCAGCAGCCGGGCTGCAGGGTTGGGTGCTTTCTTT. Together with reference TRBV7-3 and TRBJ1-1, the CDR3 gives the full variable domain: GAGVSQTPSNKVTEKGKYVELRCDPISGHTALYWYRQSLGQGPEFLIYFQGTGAADDSGLPNDRFFAVRPEGSVSTLKIQRTERGDSAVYLCASSRAAGLGAFFGQGTRLTVV.

J is TRBJ2-7 and V is TRBV2; no clear D. Trimming took 10 bases from V and 3 from J, leaving 13 bases between them. Germline CDR1 reads SNHLY; CDR2 reads FYNNEI. There are 12 residues in the CDR3. DNA of the CDR3: TGTGCCACCTCCTGGAGTATCTACGAGCAGTACTTC. Translation gives CATSWSIYEQYF.

CDR3 coding DNA: TGTGCCAGCACCTCGGGACAAAGACTAAAAGAGACCCAGTACTTC. It is translated as CASTSGQRLKETQYF. V usage is TRBV28 and J usage is TRBJ2-5; TRBD1 is a possible D gene (6 bases). CDR1 is MDHEN and CDR2 is SYDVKM in the germline V gene. The CDR3 has 15 amino acids. Trimming removed 7 bases at V and 3 bases at J, with 18 bases between.

The rearrangement joins TRBV5-4 to TRBJ2-5; D uncertain. Germline V lookup: CDR1 SGHNT, CDR2 YYREEE (reference sequence). V shed 0 bases and J shed 3 bases, with 9 bases lying between them. CDR3 size: 14 residues. The CDR3 region has the DNA TGTGCCAGCAGCTTGGGGCAGGTGAAAGAGACCCAGTACTTC. It encodes CASSLGQVKETQYF.

This chain uses TRBV30 with TRBJ1-3, with 7 bases that match TRBD1. The junction had 3 bases not matched to a gene; V was cut back by 5 bases and J by 2 bases. The CDR3 contains 13 residues. Germline CDR1 and CDR2: GTSNPN and SVGIG (reference sequence). Here the CDR3 DNA reads TGTGCCTGGGTTGACAGGGCTGGAAACACCATATATTTT. Translated: CAWVDRAGNTIYF.

This clone occurred a few times. This CDR3 reads CASSSTTVTNQPQHF. The DNA for the CDR3 is TGTGCCAGCAGTTCGACGACAGTAACCAATCAGCCCCAGCATTTT. The chain employs TRBV28 and TRBJ1-5, with D possibly matching TRBD1 (5 bases). V lost 4 bases and J lost 3, with 13 bases in between. The CDR3 loop spans 15 amino acids. Germline assignment: CDR1 MDHEN and CDR2 SYDVKM. The full variable domain, completed using reference TRBV28 and TRBJ1-5, is DVKVTQSSRYLVKRTGEKVFLECVQDMDHENMFWYRQDPGLGLRLIYFSYDVKMKEKGDIPEGYSVSREKKERFSLILESASTNQTSMYLCASSSTTVTNQPQHFGDGTRLSIL.

The V gene is TRBV21-1, the J gene TRBJ1-5; the table's D call of TRBD1 was not tested on the DNA. TRBV21-1 is termed a pseudogene. The CDR3 sequence is 15 residues long. This CDR3 is CASSKGSGHNQPQHF. CDR3 bases: TGTGCCAGCAGCAAGGGGTCAGGGCACAATCAGCCCCAGCATTTT.

The chain recombines TRBV5-1 with TRBJ1-1; possibly TRBD1 for D (5 bases). In germline, CDR1 is SGHRS, CDR2 YFSETQ. Trimming removed 2 bases from V and 1 base from J, with 9 bases in between. The CDR3 covers 14 residues. CDR3 protein: CASSLLGQNTEAFF. The CDR3 DNA reads TGCGCCAGCAGCTTACTGGGGCAGAACACTGAAGCTTTCTTT.